Listed below are T cell receptor beta chains from one sample, sequenced in a study of shared clonotypes between healthy human individuals. Some clones are missing from TCRdb's copy, which holds only in-frame ones; the method was immunoSEQ multiplex PCR. The sample includes about 460,000 clones, approximately 77% of them seen just once. The sample taken for sequencing was PBMCs. Source of these receptors: a middle-aged woman in good health. Some clones in this sample may be carry-over from other donors' samples. CDR3s include the opening cysteine and the closing phenylalanine or tryptophan. Each record gives: D gene, V gene, J gene, clone size, CDR3 DNA, CDR3 protein. D genes are given only for firm matches. Part of the rows lack a size; the others show once, few, many or a class for expanded clones.

.	TRBV15	TRBJ2-1	few	TGTGCCACCAGCAGAGATCCCAGCGATGAGCAGTTCTTC	CATSRDPSDEQFF
.	TRBV30	TRBJ1-5	few	TGTGCCTGGAATCATAATAGCAATCAGCCCCAGCATTTT	CAWNHNSNQPQHF
.	TRBV10-3	TRBJ1-2	.	TGTGCCATCAGTGAGTCGACTTCAGCAGTCGGCTACACCTTC	CAISESTSAVGYTF
.	TRBV28	TRBJ1-3	.	TGTGCCAGCAGTCCGAAAACCACTATGCACAGAAGGGTTGGAAACACCATATATTTT	CASSPKTTMHRRVGNTIYF
.	TRBV21-1	TRBJ1-5	.	TGTGCCAGCAGCAAATACGGGGACAACAGCCTACTTAGCAATCAGCCCCAGCATTTT	CASSKYGDNSLLSNQPQHF
.	TRBV30	TRBJ1-1	.	TGTGCCTGGGGGAACACTGAAGCTTTCTTT	CAWGNTEAFF
TRBD2	TRBV5-4	TRBJ2-7	.	TGTGCCAGCAGCACGGACGGGAGCGGGGCTTTCTACGAGCAGTACTTC	CASSTDGSGAFYEQYF
TRBD1	TRBV7-6	TRBJ1-3	once	TGTGCCAGCAGCTCAACCGGGACAGGGGTCGGAAACACCATATATTTT	CASSSTGTGVGNTIYF
.	TRBV7-8	TRBJ1-2	many	TGTGCCAGCAGCCAGGAAGGGGCGTTAGGATATGGCTACACCTTC	CASSQEGALGYGYTF
TRBD1	TRBV18	TRBJ1-1	.	TGTGCCAGCTCACCGGACAGGGTGAACACTGAAGCTTTCTTT	CASSPDRVNTEAFF
.	TRBV2	TRBJ1-5	.	TGTGCCAGCAGTGTGACAGGTTGGGGCAATCAGCCCCAGCATTTT	CASSVTGWGNQPQHF
.	TRBV4-2	TRBJ1-2	.	TGTGCCAGCAGCCGCAAAACCGGGGATGAGTATGGCTACACCTTC	CASSRKTGDEYGYTF
.	TRBV7-2	TRBJ2-7	.	TGTGCCAGCACCCGGAGAGGGGACACCCTCTACGAGCAGTACTTC	CASTRRGDTLYEQYF
.	TRBV4-1	TRBJ2-7	.	TGCGCCAGCAGCCCTGCGGGACACTCCTACGAGCAGTACTTC	CASSPAGHSYEQYF
.	TRBV18	TRBJ1-1	many	TGTGCCAGCTCACCAGAGGGTGGAGGGACTGAAGCTTTCTTT	CASSPEGGGTEAFF
.	TRBV27	TRBJ1-4	few	TGTGCCAGCAGTTCGAGGCTTTTGGGGAATGAAAAACTGTTTTTT	CASSSRLLGNEKLFF
.	TRBV11-2	TRBJ1-1	.	TGTGCCAGCTCTAAACCTACGCCTCTGAACACTGAAGCTTCCTTT	CASSKPTPLNTEASF
TRBD2	TRBV5-4	TRBJ2-5	.	TGTGCCAGCAGCTTGTTTAGCGGGAGAGCAGCCCAGTACTTC	CASSLFSGRAAQYF
TRBD1	TRBV6-1	TRBJ1-2	.	TGTGCCAGCAGTGAATCCCAGGGACAGCCTTATGGCTACACCTTC	CASSESQGQPYGYTF
.	TRBV29-1	TRBJ2-7	.	TGCAGTTGCCTCTTATCGACCTACGAGCAGTACTTC	CSCLLSTYEQYF
TRBD1	TRBV10-3	TRBJ1-5	.	TGTGCCATCAGCCCGGGACAGCTCGAGTCGCCCCAGCATTTT	CAISPGQLESPQHF
.	TRBV5-1	TRBJ2-7	.	TGCGCCAGCAGCTTGGAGCCAGCAGCTACCTACGAGCAGTACTTC	CASSLEPAATYEQYF
.	TRBV6-1	TRBJ2-6	.	TGTGCCAGCAGTGCCTTTGGGGCCAACGTCCTGACTTTC	CASSAFGANVLTF
.	TRBV14	TRBJ1-1	.	TGTGCCAGCAGCCAATCTAGGAACACTGAAGCTTTCTTT	CASSQSRNTEAFF
TRBD1	TRBV28	TRBJ1-4	.	TGTGCCAGCACCCAAGGGACAGGGAGAACTAATGAAAAACTGTTTTTT	CASTQGTGRTNEKLFF
.	TRBV27	TRBJ1-1	.	TGTGCCAGCAGTTTCAGGGCGAACACTGAAGCTTTCTTT	CASSFRANTEAFF
.	TRBV5-1	TRBJ2-7	.	TGCGCCAGCAGCTTGTTCGGGAGCGGCTACGAGCAGTACTTC	CASSLFGSGYEQYF
.	TRBV5-6	TRBJ2-7	.	TGTGCCAGCAGCGCGTCCCCCGGGACCACCGCCTCCTACGAGCAGTACTTC	CASSASPGTTASYEQYF
TRBD1	TRBV5-1	TRBJ2-3	.	TGCGCCAGCAGCCCCGGACAGGGGGCGAAAGATACGCAGTATTTT	CASSPGQGAKDTQYF
TRBD2	TRBV28	TRBJ2-7	.	TGTGCCAGCAGCTCGGGGGGGTCGGGGACCTACGAGCAGTACTTC	CASSSGGSGTYEQYF
.	TRBV21-1	TRBJ2-7	.	TGTGCCAGCCCACGAAGCGGGAGACACGAGCAGTACTTC	CASPRSGRHEQYF
TRBD1	TRBV4-1	TRBJ1-4	.	TGCGCCAGCAGCCAAGAGGGACAGGGGAATGAAAAACTGTTTTTT	CASSQEGQGNEKLFF
.	TRBV7-2	TRBJ2-2	.	TGTGCCAGCAGCCCGCTCCCTTATACCGGGGAGCTGTTTTTT	CASSPLPYTGELFF
.	TRBV7-9	TRBJ2-7	.	TGTGCCAGCAGCTTAGATGGGGGCCCACCCCGGGAGCAGTACTTC	CASSLDGGPPREQYF
TRBD1	TRBV2	TRBJ2-4	.	TGTGCCAGCAGTTCCGGGACAGGGTTGAACATTCAGTACTTC	CASSSGTGLNIQYF
.	TRBV11-2	TRBJ2-3	once	TGTGCCAGCAGCTTGTGGGACCCACACCAAGATACGCAGTATTTT	CASSLWDPHQDTQYF
.	TRBV7-9	TRBJ2-7	.	TGTGCCAGCAGCTTGAACACCTTCTCCTACGAGCAGTACTTC	CASSLNTFSYEQYF
.	TRBV6-1	TRBJ2-7	.	TGTGCCATCGAGGAAGGCGGATTCTCCTACGAGCAGTACTTC	CAIEEGGFSYEQYF
TRBD1	TRBV5-4	TRBJ2-2	many	TGTGCCAGCAGCCGCACAGGGGCCGGTGGGGAGCTGTTTTTT	CASSRTGAGGELFF
.	TRBV6-1	TRBJ1-1	.	TGTGCCAGCAGTGAAGCAGGGTTTGACACTGAAGCTTTCTTT	CASSEAGFDTEAFF
.	TRBV5-5	TRBJ1-2	.	TGTGCCAGCAGCTTGGAACCAGCATATGGCTACACCTTC	CASSLEPAYGYTF
.	TRBV7-9	TRBJ2-6	.	TGTGCCAGCAGCTCAGGGTTTGGGGCCAACGTCCTGACTTTC	CASSSGFGANVLTF
TRBD1	TRBV27	TRBJ2-7	few	TGTGCCAGCAGTTTATTCCAGGGGGCCTACGAGCAGTACTTC	CASSLFQGAYEQYF
TRBD1	TRBV15	TRBJ2-1	.	TGTGCCACCAGCGTCGAGACAGGGACAGGGACTCAGTACAATGAGCAGTTCTTC	CATSVETGTGTQYNEQFF
TRBD1	TRBV9	TRBJ1-2	.	TGTGCCAGCAGCACTCAGGGGGCTTCCTATGGCTACACCTTC	CASSTQGASYGYTF
.	TRBV28	TRBJ1-4	once	TGTGCCAGCAGTTTATTTGGGGAGTCTAAGCGTGAAAAACTGTTTTTT	CASSLFGESKREKLFF
.	TRBV27	TRBJ1-4	.	TGTGCCAGCAGTTTGGTGGGCAGGGTAGGTGAAAAACTGTTTTTT	CASSLVGRVGEKLFF
TRBD1	TRBV7-9	TRBJ1-1	.	TGTGCCAGCAGCTTTGGACAGGGAACTGAAGCTTTCTTT	CASSFGQGTEAFF
.	TRBV28	TRBJ1-2	few	TGTGCCAGCAGTCTAACTAACGTAGAGCCCTATGGCTACACCTTC	CASSLTNVEPYGYTF
TRBD2	TRBV30	TRBJ2-2	.	TGTGCCTCAAACCCGACTAGCGGGGTGGTTCGCATCGGGGAGCTGTTTTTT	CASNPTSGVVRIGELFF
.	TRBV5-6	TRBJ2-7	.	TGTGCCAGCAGCCAAACTAGCCCGAATTGGTACGAGCAGTACTTC	CASSQTSPNWYEQYF
.	TRBV7-9	TRBJ2-7	many	TGTGCCAGCAGCTTGGGGCTATCTTACTCCTACGAGCAGTACTTC	CASSLGLSYSYEQYF
.	TRBV5-1	TRBJ2-1	.	TGCGCCAGCAGCTTGCGACGGGGACCGTACAATGAGCAGTTCTTC	CASSLRRGPYNEQFF
TRBD2	TRBV6-5	TRBJ2-4	few	TGTGCCAGCAATAGGGCGGGAGTAAACATTCAGTACTTC	CASNRAGVNIQYF